These 17 T cell receptor beta chains originate from one sample sequenced in a study of blood T cell repertoires in COVID-19. Assay: immunoSEQ multiplex PCR; the TCRdb copy retains only in-frame clones and omits some. The sample records tens of thousands of clones, nearly 90% being singletons. Specimen: peripheral blood. The receptors here all came from a man in his sixties with COVID-19, enrolled during active disease.

V is TRBV4-1 and J is TRBJ1-2, with D maybe TRBD1 (6 bases). The germline V and J ends were trimmed by 5 bases and 1 base, with 14 bases remaining between them. Germline CDR1 reads MGHRA; CDR2 reads YSYEKL. The CDR3 contains 15 residues. The CDR3 reads CASSSGQLLNYGYTF. Written as DNA, the CDR3 is TGCGCCAGCAGCAGTGGACAGTTACTTAACTATGGCTACACCTTC.

The gene calls are TRBV12-5 and TRBJ2-1; 7 positions agree with TRBD2. This CDR3 contains 13 residues. CDR1 is LGHNT and CDR2 is FRNRAP in the germline V gene. V shed 1 base and J 16 bases; nucleotides not matched to a gene: 10. The CDR3 sequence is CASGLGGGLEQFF. CDR3 coding DNA: TGTGCTAGTGGTTTGGGGGGAGGACTAGAACAATTCTTC.

This clone occurred a few times. The J gene is TRBJ1-1, the V gene TRBV6-6; no clear D. Germline V gives CDR1 MNHNY, CDR2 SVGAGI (reference sequence). The CDR3 consists of 13 residues. The V gene lost 2 bases and the J gene lost 5 bases, with 9 bases spanning the gap. CDR3 loop: CASSYGRRTEAFF. The CDR3 DNA is TGTGCCAGCAGTTACGGGCGCAGGACTGAAGCTTTCTTT.

CDR3 protein: CASSYSSGGNQPQHF. The DNA for the CDR3 is TGTGCCAGCAGTTACTCATCGGGGGGGAATCAGCCCCAGCATTTT. The rearrangement joins TRBV6-2 or TRBV6-3 to TRBJ1-5, with D perhaps matching TRBD1 (5 bases). V was shortened by 0 bases and J by 4 bases, with 10 bases between the two germline ends. The CDR3 is made up of 15 amino acids. Germline CDR1 and CDR2: MNHEY and SVGEGT.

This sequence joins TRBV5-5 and TRBJ2-1; 12 nucleotides agree with TRBD2. The junction had 8 bases not matched to a gene; V was cut back by 0 bases and J by 7 bases. There are 17 residues in the CDR3. Germline V gene data show CDR1 as SGHKS and CDR2 as YYEKEE (reference sequence). The CDR3 nucleotides are TGTGCCAGCAGCTTGGCGACCCTAGCGGGAGGGCCAAATGAGCAGTTCTTC. It encodes CASSLATLAGGPNEQFF.

The CDR3 nucleotides are TGCGCCAGCAGCCAAGAGGGGACTAGCGGGAGCCCCGGGGAGCTGTTTTTT. This translates into CASSQEGTSGSPGELFF. J is TRBJ2-2 and V is TRBV4-1; TRBD2 agrees at 14 bases. Germline V CDR1 and CDR2: MGHRA, YSYEKL. With V trimmed by 0 bases and J by 6 bases, 3 bases remained unmatched. The CDR3 spans 17 residues.

The genes are TRBV28 and TRBJ1-1, with 8 nucleotides matching TRBD1. V gave up 1 base and J gave up 3 bases; unmatched junction bases: 7. In germline, CDR1 is MDHEN, CDR2 SYDVKM. The CDR3 runs 16 residues. The CDR3 nucleotides read TGTGCCAGCAGTTTATTGACAGGGGTCGACGACACTGAAGCTTTCTTT. It codes for CASSLLTGVDDTEAFF. Full variable domain (rest looked up from reference TRBV28 and TRBJ1-1): DVKVTQSSRYLVKRTGEKVFLECVQDMDHENMFWYRQDPGLGLRLIYFSYDVKMKEKGDIPEGYSVSREKKERFSLILESASTNQTSMYLCASSLLTGVDDTEAFFGQGTRLTVV.

The V gene is TRBV2, the J gene TRBJ2-1; D unresolved. V was trimmed by 7 bases and J by 3 bases, leaving 7 bases between them. The CDR3 sequence is 12 residues long. From germline, CDR1 is SNHLY and CDR2 FYNNEI. The CDR3 protein is CASNSRYNEQFF. The CDR3 nucleotides read TGTGCCAGCAACAGCCGCTACAATGAGCAGTTCTTC.

The chain has TRBV6-5 and TRBJ2-3; TRBD2 aligns across 7 bases. The CDR3 has 16 residues. Germline CDR1 is MNHEY and CDR2 is SVGAGI. V was pared by 1 base and J by 4 bases, with 8 bases of the junction left unmatched. CDR3 residues: CASSYYAGASADTQYF. The DNA of the CDR3 is TGTGCCAGCAGTTACTACGCGGGAGCAAGCGCAGATACGCAGTATTTT.

This clone was picked up one time. The rearrangement links TRBV5-6 to TRBJ2-5; D is perhaps TRBD1 (5 bases). The CDR3 consists of 14 residues. Trimming removed 1 base from V and 1 base from J, with 8 bases in between. Germline V gene data show CDR1 as SGHDT and CDR2 as YYEEEE. This chain's CDR3 is CASSLLQGQETQYF. Here the CDR3 DNA reads TGTGCCAGCAGCTTGTTGCAGGGCCAAGAGACCCAGTACTTC.

This clone was counted a single time. The V and J genes are TRBV29-1 and TRBJ1-2, with D tentatively TRBD1 (6 bases). Deletions cut 7 bases from V and 5 bases from J, with 8 bases between. Germline CDR1 reads SQVTM; CDR2 reads ANQGSEA. This CDR3 region has 10 residues. Written as DNA, the CDR3 is TGCAGCGCACAGGGTTATGGCTACACCTTC. Amino acid sequence: CSAQGYGYTF.

The chain couples TRBV28 to TRBJ2-7, with 11 nucleotides matching TRBD2. The V gene end was trimmed by 6 bases and the J gene end by 7 bases; junction bases not matched to a gene: 8. CDR3 length equals 14 residues. The germline V gene encodes CDR1 MDHEN and CDR2 SYDVKM. Here the CDR3 DNA reads TGTGCCAGCAGAACACTAGCGGGAGTGAGTGAGCAGTACTTC. Translated, it gives CASRTLAGVSEQYF.

The chain couples TRBV6-5 to TRBJ2-7; TRBD1 might be the D (7 bases). The V end was cut by 4 bases, the J end by 2 bases, with 18 bases between. The CDR3 consists of 16 residues. The germline CDR1 and CDR2 sequences are MNHEY and SVGAGI. The CDR3 is CASSWVGGRGTYEQYF. CDR3 nucleotides: TGTGCCAGCAGTTGGGTGGGGGGCAGGGGGACCTACGAGCAGTACTTC.

The DNA for the CDR3 is TGTGCCAGCATCCGGGACAGGGGGCAAGAGCAGTACTTC. Protein product: CASIRDRGQEQYF. The chain uses TRBV2 and TRBJ2-7, with 12 bases fitting TRBD1. The CDR3 is 13 residues long. Germline CDR1 SNHLY, CDR2 FYNNEI. The trim removed 7 bases at V and 7 bases at J, leaving 5 bases unmatched.

A few counts support this clone. The chain recombines TRBV5-1 with TRBJ2-7, with TRBD1 as a possible D gene (5 bases). There are 13 residues in the CDR3. The germline V and J ends were trimmed by 5 bases and 1 base, with 10 bases remaining between them. Per germline, CDR1 SGHRS and CDR2 YFSETQ. Here the CDR3 DNA reads TGCGCCAGCAGTAACAGGTCGTCCTACGAGCAGTACTTC. Protein product: CASSNRSSYEQYF.

This chain links TRBV6-2 or TRBV6-3 with TRBJ1-2, with 7 bases fitting TRBD1. From germline, CDR1 is MNHEY and CDR2 SVGEGT. This CDR3 contains 14 residues. The J segment lost 3 bases and the V segment lost 4 bases, leaving 5 bases of the junction unmatched. CDR3 DNA: TGTGCCAGCAGTTCGACAGGGAAGTACTATGGCTACACCTTC. This codes for CASSSTGKYYGYTF.

This chain links TRBV4-1 with TRBJ1-3; TRBD1 might be the D (5 bases). V lost 4 bases, J lost 5 bases, and 15 bases lay in between. The germline V gene has CDR1 MGHRA and CDR2 YSYEKL. The CDR3 runs 15 residues. The CDR3 protein is CASSPGTASRNTIYF. Here the CDR3 DNA reads TGCGCCAGCAGCCCCGGGACTGCCTCGAGAAACACCATATATTTT.